The sequence of this TCR beta chain was determined in a study of follicular helper T cells after annual influenza vaccination. Study overall: For some subjects, blood spans the 2013-2014, 2014-2015 and 2015-2016 annual vaccinations. Whole-study findings and limits: Most later recoveries of Day 7 ICOS+CD38+ clones were ICOS-CD38- cTfh. Successive annual vaccinations recalled a recurrent oligoclonal ICOS+CD38+ cTfh response with influenza-specific clonotypes.

Using immunoSEQ multiplex PCR, the repertoire was profiled, and TCRdb retains in-frame clones only, with some absent. This sample has 28,000 or so clones, with roughly 80% found just once. The sample's time point: 2014-2015 season, pre-vaccination. The CDR3 spans 14 residues. Per the germline V gene, CDR1 is SGHRS and CDR2 is YFSETQ. After removal of 5 bases from V and 3 bases from J, the junction contained 6 bases not matched to a gene. As to this clone: Antigen: not known.

The receptor comes from an adult who received the influenza vaccine. Material: CXCR5+ CD38- circulating T follicular helper cells from blood, obtained on the day of influenza vaccination. Described subset: circulating Tfh, non-naive CD4+CXCR5+PD-1+ (ICOS+CD38+ or ICOS-CD38-). The chain combines TRBV5-1 with TRBJ2-3; 7 bases map to TRBD2. The CDR3 DNA reads as TGCGCCAGCAGTCGGACTAGGGTGACAGATACGCAGTATTTT. It yields the protein CASSRTRVTDTQYF.